A selection of T cell receptor beta chains follows, all from one sample in a study of blood T cell repertoires in COVID-19. Libraries were prepared by immunoSEQ multiplex PCR; TCRdb keeps only in-frame clonotypes and omits some of them. Here the sample spans fewer than 200,000 clones, 80% to 90% being singletons. Sequences were obtained from peripheral blood. Source of these receptors: a woman aged 80 or over with COVID-19, enrolled during active disease. The CDR3 runs from the conserved cysteine through the conserved F or W. D genes are given only for firm matches. Size is omitted from some rows. Given values are once, few, many or a class for expanded clones.

D gene: TRBD2; J gene: TRBJ2-3; V gene: TRBV11-2; clone size: NA; CDR3 protein: CASSLWPSGSPDTQYF; CDR3 DNA: TGTGCCAGCAGCTTATGGCCTAGCGGGAGCCCAGATACGCAGTATTTT
D gene: NA; J gene: TRBJ1-1; V gene: TRBV15; clone size: once; CDR3 protein: CATSRDYLGGGEAFF; CDR3 DNA: TGTGCCACCAGCAGAGACTACTTAGGGGGTGGTGAAGCTTTCTTT
D gene: NA; J gene: TRBJ2-3; V gene: TRBV2; clone size: NA; CDR3 protein: CASRRTGQF; CDR3 DNA: TGTGCCAGCAGGAGAACAGGGCAATTT
D gene: NA; J gene: TRBJ2-2; V gene: TRBV7-3; clone size: NA; CDR3 protein: CASTSGTPPNTGELFF; CDR3 DNA: TGTGCCAGCACCTCCGGGACACCGCCGAACACCGGGGAGCTGTTTTTT
D gene: NA; J gene: TRBJ2-7; V gene: TRBV6-6; clone size: NA; CDR3 protein: CASRSPARDISYEQYF; CDR3 DNA: TGTGCCAGCAGGTCCCCAGCCCGGGACATCTCCTACGAGCAGTACTTC
D gene: NA; J gene: TRBJ1-1; V gene: TRBV5-8; clone size: NA; CDR3 protein: CASRGGKNTEAFF; CDR3 DNA: TGTGCCAGCAGAGGAGGGAAGAACACTGAAGCTTTCTTT
D gene: TRBD1; J gene: TRBJ1-1; V gene: TRBV6-5; clone size: NA; CDR3 protein: CASSFRQGDTEAFF; CDR3 DNA: TGTGCCAGCAGTTTCCGACAGGGGGACACTGAAGCTTTCTTT
D gene: TRBD1; J gene: TRBJ2-7; V gene: TRBV28; clone size: NA; CDR3 protein: CASSSYGQGNVIGQYF; CDR3 DNA: TGTGCCAGCAGTTCTTACGGACAGGGGAATGTGATAGGGCAGTACTTC
D gene: NA; J gene: TRBJ1-2; V gene: TRBV7-9; clone size: NA; CDR3 protein: CASSLVAGANYGYTF; CDR3 DNA: TGTGCCAGCAGCTTAGTCGCGGGGGCTAACTATGGCTACACCTTC
D gene: NA; J gene: TRBJ2-7; V gene: TRBV3-1/TRBV3-2; clone size: few; CDR3 protein: CASSQVGARDEQYF; CDR3 DNA: TGTGCCAGCAGCCAGGTGGGGGCGCGGGACGAGCAGTACTTC
D gene: TRBD1; J gene: TRBJ1-1; V gene: TRBV7-2; clone size: NA; CDR3 protein: CASSPTGAPNTEAFF; CDR3 DNA: TGTGCCAGCAGCCCAACAGGGGCTCCGAACACTGAAGCTTTCTTT
D gene: NA; J gene: TRBJ1-1; V gene: TRBV29-1; clone size: NA; CDR3 protein: CSVRTVNTEAFF; CDR3 DNA: TGCAGCGTCCGAACAGTGAACACTGAAGCTTTCTTT
D gene: NA; J gene: TRBJ2-1; V gene: TRBV27; clone size: NA; CDR3 protein: CASSFSTSTFYNEQFF; CDR3 DNA: TGTGCCAGCAGTTTTTCCACTAGCACTTTTTACAATGAGCAGTTCTTC
D gene: NA; J gene: TRBJ1-2; V gene: TRBV19; clone size: NA; CDR3 protein: CASSRDRWGDYGYTF; CDR3 DNA: TGTGCCAGTAGTAGAGACAGGTGGGGGGACTATGGCTACACCTTC
D gene: NA; J gene: TRBJ2-5; V gene: TRBV29-1; clone size: NA; CDR3 protein: CSVDSGGQETQYF; CDR3 DNA: TGCAGCGTTGATTCCGGGGGCCAAGAGACCCAGTACTTC
D gene: NA; J gene: TRBJ1-6; V gene: TRBV6-5; clone size: once; CDR3 protein: CASSYGAHPRSPLHF; CDR3 DNA: TGTGCCAGCAGTTACGGGGCCCACCCACGTTCACCCCTCCACTTT
D gene: NA; J gene: TRBJ1-2; V gene: TRBV7-9; clone size: NA; CDR3 protein: CASSSWTDNYGYTF; CDR3 DNA: TGTGCCAGCAGCTCCTGGACTGATAACTATGGCTACACCTTC
D gene: NA; J gene: TRBJ1-6; V gene: TRBV12-3/TRBV12-4; clone size: NA; CDR3 protein: CASTPTRDSPLHF; CDR3 DNA: TGTGCCAGCACCCCGACCCGGGATTCACCCCTCCACTTT
D gene: NA; J gene: TRBJ2-2; V gene: TRBV2; clone size: NA; CDR3 protein: CASSYRVPSTGELFF; CDR3 DNA: TGTGCCAGCAGTTACAGGGTACCTAGCACCGGGGAGCTGTTTTTT
D gene: NA; J gene: TRBJ2-2; V gene: TRBV6-2/TRBV6-3; clone size: few; CDR3 protein: CASSRTGFAGELFF; CDR3 DNA: TGTGCCAGCAGCCGGACGGGGTTCGCCGGGGAGCTGTTTTTT
D gene: NA; J gene: TRBJ2-2; V gene: TRBV6-5; clone size: once; CDR3 protein: CASISRQSRAGELFF; CDR3 DNA: TGTGCCAGCATTAGCCGACAGTCTAGGGCCGGGGAGCTGTTTTTT
D gene: NA; J gene: TRBJ1-1; V gene: TRBV28; clone size: NA; CDR3 protein: CASSIRGSPGEAFF; CDR3 DNA: TGTGCCAGCAGCATCCGGGGGTCCCCGGGTGAAGCTTTCTTT
D gene: TRBD1; J gene: TRBJ1-1; V gene: TRBV6-5; clone size: NA; CDR3 protein: CASSSTGYTEAFF; CDR3 DNA: TGTGCCAGCAGTTCGACAGGGTACACTGAAGCTTTCTTT
D gene: TRBD1; J gene: TRBJ1-5; V gene: TRBV5-6; clone size: once; CDR3 protein: CASSLARTGRNQPQHF; CDR3 DNA: TGTGCCAGCAGCTTGGCCAGGACAGGGCGCAATCAGCCCCAGCATTTT
D gene: TRBD2; J gene: TRBJ2-2; V gene: TRBV4-2; clone size: NA; CDR3 protein: CASSQEVVSRGGRTGELFF; CDR3 DNA: TGTGCCAGCAGCCAAGAAGTGGTAAGTCGCGGGGGGCGCACCGGGGAGCTGTTTTTT
D gene: NA; J gene: TRBJ2-7; V gene: TRBV7-9; clone size: NA; CDR3 protein: CASSHLGPTGEQYF; CDR3 DNA: TGTGCCAGCAGCCATCTGGGGCCTACAGGGGAGCAGTACTTC
D gene: TRBD2; J gene: TRBJ2-3; V gene: TRBV11-3; clone size: NA; CDR3 protein: CASSLTSGSTDTQYF; CDR3 DNA: TGTGCCAGCAGCTTAACTAGCGGGAGCACAGATACGCAGTATTTT
D gene: TRBD2; J gene: TRBJ2-1; V gene: TRBV5-6; clone size: many; CDR3 protein: CASRSLAGYNEQFF; CDR3 DNA: TGTGCCAGCAGAAGTCTAGCGGGGTACAATGAGCAGTTCTTC
D gene: NA; J gene: TRBJ2-3; V gene: TRBV10-3; clone size: once; CDR3 protein: CAISESQFFSTDTQYF; CDR3 DNA: TGTGCCATCAGTGAGTCCCAGTTTTTTAGCACAGATACGCAGTATTTT
D gene: TRBD1; J gene: TRBJ2-6; V gene: TRBV11-2; clone size: NA; CDR3 protein: CASSSGTGALSGANVLTF; CDR3 DNA: TGTGCCAGCAGCTCCGGGACAGGGGCCCTCTCTGGGGCCAACGTCCTGACTTTC
D gene: TRBD2; J gene: TRBJ2-3; V gene: TRBV5-1; clone size: NA; CDR3 protein: CASSLRPSGAESDTQYF; CDR3 DNA: TGCGCCAGCAGCTTAAGGCCTAGCGGGGCGGAGTCCGATACGCAGTATTTT
D gene: NA; J gene: TRBJ2-1; V gene: TRBV18; clone size: NA; CDR3 protein: CASSLGQRNEQFF; CDR3 DNA: TGTGCCAGCTCACTGGGGCAGCGCAATGAGCAGTTCTTC
D gene: NA; J gene: TRBJ1-1; V gene: TRBV19; clone size: NA; CDR3 protein: CASSINRGRARSTEAFF; CDR3 DNA: TGTGCCAGTAGTATCAATAGGGGCAGGGCGCGGAGCACTGAAGCTTTCTTT
D gene: NA; J gene: TRBJ1-5; V gene: TRBV28; clone size: NA; CDR3 protein: CASSLMGGGQPQHF; CDR3 DNA: TGTGCCAGCAGTTTAATGGGAGGTGGTCAGCCCCAGCATTTT
D gene: NA; J gene: TRBJ1-1; V gene: TRBV15; clone size: NA; CDR3 protein: CATSRSLGGTEAFF; CDR3 DNA: TGTGCCACCAGCAGATCCCTAGGGGGCACTGAAGCTTTCTTT
D gene: TRBD1; J gene: TRBJ1-5; V gene: TRBV28; clone size: few; CDR3 protein: CASSSGQGGAQPQHF; CDR3 DNA: TGTGCCAGCAGTTCTGGACAGGGGGGAGCCCAGCCCCAGCATTTT
D gene: NA; J gene: TRBJ2-2; V gene: TRBV5-6; clone size: NA; CDR3 protein: CASSPGTFSTGELFF; CDR3 DNA: TGTGCCAGCAGCCCCGGGACATTCAGCACCGGGGAGCTGTTTTTT
D gene: NA; J gene: TRBJ2-3; V gene: TRBV5-1; clone size: NA; CDR3 protein: CASSLAGPDTQYF; CDR3 DNA: TGCGCCAGCAGCTTGGCAGGGCCAGATACGCAGTATTTT
D gene: NA; J gene: TRBJ2-2; V gene: TRBV6-6; clone size: NA; CDR3 protein: CASSYIGGANTGELFF; CDR3 DNA: TGTGCCAGCAGTTACATAGGGGGGGCGAACACCGGGGAGCTGTTTTTT
D gene: NA; J gene: TRBJ2-6; V gene: TRBV11-1; clone size: NA; CDR3 protein: CASKEGAASGANVLTF; CDR3 DNA: TGTGCCAGCAAGGAGGGGGCTGCCTCTGGGGCCAACGTCCTGACTTTC
D gene: TRBD1; J gene: TRBJ1-2; V gene: TRBV11-1; clone size: NA; CDR3 protein: CASSARTGVNYGYTF; CDR3 DNA: TGTGCCAGCAGCGCCCGGACAGGGGTTAACTATGGCTACACCTTC
D gene: NA; J gene: TRBJ1-6; V gene: TRBV4-3; clone size: NA; CDR3 protein: CASSQDEAGSSYNSPLHF; CDR3 DNA: TGCGCCAGCAGCCAAGATGAGGCCGGTAGCTCCTATAATTCACCCCTCCACTTT
D gene: NA; J gene: TRBJ1-5; V gene: TRBV27; clone size: NA; CDR3 protein: CASSSRDQPQHF; CDR3 DNA: TGTGCCAGCAGTTCGAGGGATCAGCCCCAGCATTTT
D gene: TRBD1; J gene: TRBJ2-7; V gene: TRBV6-5; clone size: NA; CDR3 protein: CASSYSQGITYEQYF; CDR3 DNA: TGTGCCAGCAGTTACTCACAGGGGATTACCTACGAGCAGTACTTC
D gene: TRBD1; J gene: TRBJ2-5; V gene: TRBV5-1; clone size: NA; CDR3 protein: CASSSTGTGEETQYF; CDR3 DNA: TGCGCCAGCAGCTCGACCGGGACAGGGGAAGAGACCCAGTACTTC
D gene: NA; J gene: TRBJ2-6; V gene: TRBV19; clone size: NA; CDR3 protein: CASHTGSGANVLTF; CDR3 DNA: TGTGCCAGTCATACAGGCTCTGGGGCCAACGTCCTGACTTTC
D gene: NA; J gene: TRBJ1-3; V gene: TRBV4-3; clone size: many; CDR3 protein: CASSQDAGSGNTIYF; CDR3 DNA: TGCGCCAGCAGCCAAGACGCGGGCTCTGGAAACACCATATATTTT
D gene: NA; J gene: TRBJ2-3; V gene: TRBV2; clone size: few; CDR3 protein: CASKEGTGGLDTQYF; CDR3 DNA: TGTGCCAGCAAGGAGGGTACGGGGGGCCTGGATACGCAGTATTTT
D gene: NA; J gene: TRBJ2-4; V gene: TRBV11-2; clone size: NA; CDR3 protein: CASSPLNLAKNIQYF; CDR3 DNA: TGTGCCAGCAGCCCATTAAACTTAGCCAAAAACATTCAGTACTTC